This T cell receptor beta chain was identified in a study of immune cell composition in non-small cell lung cancer (dated by TCRdb to 2016 to 2017). About the investigation overall: Histologic subtype was assigned using H&E plus p63, CK5, Napsin A and TTF-1 immunohistochemistry, mainly lung adenocarcinoma or squamous cell carcinoma. Using Adaptive Biotechnologies, the researchers ran TCR-beta sequencing on approximately 34 paired NSCLC tumour and non-adjacent lung specimens, along with 20 to 30 tumour-only specimens. In supplementary cohort #1, which comprised 10 lung adenocarcinoma cases, paired tumour/lung TCR-beta sequencing was performed and TIL populations were generated so that tumour reactivity could be assessed. A handful of tumour specimens with TCR-beta data were rare histological subtypes and were excluded from the subtype comparisons.

Via the germline V gene, CDR1 is SQVTM and CDR2 ANQGSEA. The CDR3, cysteine through phenylalanine, is 13 amino acids long. The kept DNA is CDR3 alone, 39 bases in frame from the first base. V is pared back by 3 bases and J by 2 bases, with 9 bases lying between the germline termini. A note on this clone: Its antigen has not been determined. No quality values exist for individual bases; no much larger clone is one base distant.

A two-step multiplex PCR amplified TCR-beta CDR3 regions from genomic DNA, and the second step of the PCR added Illumina-compatible adaptors. TCR-beta immunosequencing was performed on an Illumina platform as a commercial immunoSEQ service. The source study handled its data this way. Repertoires were summarised as Top 10 Clones, the percentage of T-cell templates from the ten most frequent sequences, and productive clonality. Productive clonality ranged from 0 to 1, with 1 indicating a monoclonal population. Using log10 scatter plots, tumour-associated clones were identified as sequences that made up at least 0.1% of tumour T-cell templates yet were absent from the matched non-adjacent lung. Student's t-tests were used for two-group comparisons, ANOVA was used for stages, and linear regression was used for relationships, with analyses conducted in GraphPad Prism7 and R. This is the immuneACCESS table as TCRdb keeps it, with only in-frame sequences that have V and J called. A part of the clones is gone; compared with another copy, unresolved V genes explain less than half, and the rest is unexplained. V, J and clone size derive from that table, while D and trimming were established from the DNA sequence. Present in this sample are roughly 10,000 clones, 60% to 80% of which were seen just once. In total, the top ten clones hold around 9.3% of the sample.

The study at large found these results: Nearly half of NSCLC cases had tumour-associated clones >0.5%, found in 33% of adenocarcinomas compared with around 79% of squamous carcinomas. In around ten adenocarcinoma cases, a strong correlation was found between maximal tumour-associated clone frequency and TIL tumour reactivity, whereas no such correlation was found between overall clonality and TIL tumour reactivity. No significant correlation was found between tumour TCR-beta clonality and smoking pack-years. The reactivity cohort contained only roughly 9 cases, and the tumour-reactive clones were not shown to have sequences in common with the dominant in vivo tumour-associated clones. Lung squamous cell carcinoma tumours had significantly higher Top 10 clone scores and productive clonality than lung adenocarcinoma tumours.

From frozen aliquots of unsorted single-cell suspensions, genomic DNA was isolated using the QIAamp DNA kit. The tumour samples consisted of surgically resected non-small cell lung cancer tissue. Tissues arrived within 2 hours of resection and were immediately processed into single-cell suspensions. Tissue was mechanically dissociated and enzymatically digested with DNase I, collagenase I and hyaluronidase for about 30 minutes at 37 °C, then filtered and RBC-lysed. Recombination joined TRBV29-1 with TRBJ2-3; tentative D gene TRBD2, with 5 bases matching. Input material: lung tumor tissue. This receptor was taken from a human donor with non-small cell lung cancer. The DNA is TGCAGCGTTGAGGGAGCCACCACAGATACGCAGTATTTT. Its translation is CSVEGATTDTQYF.